Included here is one TCR beta chain sequence, with context. CDR1 is GTSNPN and CDR2 is SVGIG in the germline V gene (reference sequence). This CDR3 is built from 13 residues. Trimming pared 1 base from V and 11 bases from J, leaving 17 bases between. The record originates from a study of T cells in localized non-small cell lung cancer. Using immunoSEQ multiplex PCR, the repertoire was profiled, and TCRdb retains in-frame clones only, with some absent. This repertoire shows roughly 1,500 clones, 20% to 30% found once; its top ten account for about 10%. V and J are TRBV30 and TRBJ1-1; a possible D gene is TRBD1 (6 bases). The sample in question was normal lung tissue next to the tumor, obtained before any cancer treatment. This TCR derives from a male donor aged 60 or over with stage II lung adenocarcinoma. The chain's CDR3 is CAWSADLGGAAFF. Here the CDR3 DNA reads TGTGCCTGGAGTGCAGACTTAGGGGGGGCGGCTTTCTTT.